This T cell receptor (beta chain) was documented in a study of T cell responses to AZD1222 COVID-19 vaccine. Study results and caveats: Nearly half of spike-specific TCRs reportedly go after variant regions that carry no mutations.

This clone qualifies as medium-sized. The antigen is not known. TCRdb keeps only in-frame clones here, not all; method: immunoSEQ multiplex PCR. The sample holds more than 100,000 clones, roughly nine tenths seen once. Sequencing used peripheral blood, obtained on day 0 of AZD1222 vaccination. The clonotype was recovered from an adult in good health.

The CDR3 loop reads CASSLEGRGQPQHF. The CDR3 DNA sequence: TGCGCCAGCAGCTTGGAAGGGAGGGGGCAGCCCCAGCATTTT. The V call is TRBV5-1, the J call TRBJ1-5, with D possibly being TRBD1 (6 bases). The germline V gene encodes CDR1 SGHRS and CDR2 YFSETQ. CDR3 length: 14 residues. V gave up 0 bases and J gave up 7 bases, with 11 bases separating them. Using reference TRBV5-1 and TRBJ1-5 for the parts outside the CDR3, the full variable domain is KAGVTQTPRYLIKTRGQQVTLSCSPISGHRSVSWYQQTPGQGLQFLFEYFSETQRNKGNFPGRFSGRQFSNSRSEMNVSTLELGDSALYLCASSLEGRGQPQHFGDGTRLSIL.